These 32 T cell receptor beta chains came from one sample sequenced in a study of technical replicates of blood from a few donors (dated by TCRdb to 2016 to 2017). Library preparation was by the immunoSEQ multiplex PCR assay. In TCRdb, the immuneACCESS table is reduced to in-frame sequences with V and J assigned. These tables do not hold every clone; where another copy was compared, an unresolved V gene accounts for under half, and the others remain unexplained. The sample yields around 70,000 clones; 93% were counted once. The top ten hold 0.25% of the sample. The material sequenced was T cells isolated from PBMCs. Receptor source: a human donor in good health.

The CDR3: CASSQWDRQETQYF. In DNA form, the CDR3 reads TGTGCCAGTAGTCAGTGGGACAGACAAGAGACCCAGTACTTC. The chain uses TRBV19 and TRBJ2-5; 7 bases align to TRBD1. The CDR3 has 14 amino acids. Germline V gene lookup returns CDR1 LNHDA and CDR2 SQIVND (reference sequence). V shed 5 bases, J shed 2 bases, and the junction held 5 bases outside the gene matches.

This chain connects TRBV6-6 to TRBJ1-2, with 12 positions matching TRBD1. The germline CDR1 and CDR2 sequences are MNHNY and SVGAGI (reference sequence). Trimming took 7 bases from V and 6 from J; bases not matched to a gene: 12. The CDR3 has 16 amino acids. CDR3 nucleotides: TGTGCCAGCAACCCTGGGACAGGGGGCGGTAAGGATGGCTACACCTTC. It is translated as CASNPGTGGGKDGYTF.

The chain is built from TRBV5-1 and TRBJ1-4; D gene uncertain. V gave up 7 bases and J gave up 3 bases, with 16 bases separating them. The length of the CDR3 is 15 residues. Germline V lookup: CDR1 SGHRS, CDR2 YFSETQ. The CDR3 sequence is CASSQQAAANEKLFF. As DNA, the CDR3 is TGCGCCAGCTCCCAGCAGGCAGCCGCTAATGAAAAACTGTTTTTT.

This chain connects TRBV29-1 to TRBJ1-2; D gene ambiguous. The germline V gene has CDR1 SQVTM and CDR2 ANQGSEA. V dropped 0 bases and J dropped 7 bases, with 12 bases sitting between them. CDR3 length: 13 amino acids. The CDR3 reads CSVEDAQVLGYTF. CDR3 bases: TGCAGCGTTGAAGATGCCCAGGTTCTTGGCTACACCTTC. Full variable domain (rest looked up from reference TRBV29-1 and TRBJ1-2): SAVISQKPSRDICQRGTSLTIQCQVDSQVTMMFWYRQQPGQSLTLIATANQGSEATYESGFVIDKFPISRPNLTFSTLTVSNMSPEDSSIYLCSVEDAQVLGYTFGSGTRLTVV.

The V call is TRBV9, the J call TRBJ1-5; the D gene is possibly TRBD1 (5 bases). Germline loops: CDR1 SGDLS, CDR2 YYNGEE. V lost 0 bases and J lost 4, with 11 bases in between. The CDR3 loop spans 15 amino acids. DNA for the CDR3: TGTGCCAGCAGCGTAGATGGCGGGACGAATCAGCCCCAGCATTTT. Its protein product is CASSVDGGTNQPQHF. Together with reference TRBV9 and TRBJ1-5, the CDR3 gives the full variable domain: DSGVTQTPKHLITATGQRVTLRCSPRSGDLSVYWYQQSLDQGLQFLIQYYNGEERAKGNILERFSAQQFPDLHSELNLSSLELGDSALYFCASSVDGGTNQPQHFGDGTRLSIL.

The chain has TRBV12-5 and TRBJ1-2; weak D call: TRBD1 (6 bases). Germline V gene sequence: CDR1 LGHNT, CDR2 FRNRAP. Trimming shortened V by 1 base and J by 7 bases, and 13 bases separated the two germline ends. The CDR3 covers 14 residues. The CDR3 DNA sequence: TGTGCTAGTGGTTTGGAACTACTGACAGGTGGCTACACCTTC. Residues: CASGLELLTGGYTF.

The V and J genes are TRBV27 and TRBJ2-7, with D possibly matching TRBD1 (5 bases). The V and J ends lost 3 bases and 2 bases respectively, with 8 bases between them. The CDR3 is 13 amino acids. Looked up from germline, CDR1 is MNHEY and CDR2 is SMNVEV (reference sequence). CDR3 amino acids: CASSFEGAYEQYF. The CDR3 DNA reads as TGTGCCAGCAGTTTTGAAGGGGCCTACGAGCAGTACTTC.

The CDR3 sequence: CASSLRGFSYEQYF. In nucleotides, the CDR3 is TGTGCCAGCAGCTTGCGAGGGTTCTCCTACGAGCAGTACTTC. The rearrangement joins TRBV5-4 to TRBJ2-7, with a tentative D call TRBD2 (5 bases). Germline V gene lookup returns CDR1 SGHNT and CDR2 YYREEE (reference sequence). The CDR3 covers 14 residues. Trimming removed 1 base at V and 0 bases at J, with 8 bases between. The full variable domain, with the rest looked up from reference TRBV5-4 and TRBJ2-7, is ETGVTQSPTHLIKTRGQQVTLRCSSQSGHNTVSWYQQALGQGPQFIFQYYREEENGRGNFPPRFSGLQFPNYSSELNVNALELDDSALYLCASSLRGFSYEQYFGPGTRLTVT.

The J gene is TRBJ2-7, the V gene TRBV28, with D tentatively TRBD2 (6 bases). From germline, CDR1 is MDHEN and CDR2 SYDVKM. The CDR3 spans 15 residues. The germline V and J ends were trimmed by 2 bases and 6 bases, with 17 bases remaining between them. The CDR3, as DNA: TGTGCCAGCAGTTTAACCCCCCCCGGCGGGACCGAGCAGTACTTC. Amino acids: CASSLTPPGGTEQYF.

The V and J genes are TRBV2 and TRBJ1-2; D not certain. The germline gives CDR1 SNHLY, CDR2 FYNNEI. The V end was cut by 3 bases, the J end by 5 bases, with 7 bases between. This CDR3 contains 12 residues. CDR3 DNA: TGTGCCAGCAGTGATCGAGGTTATGGCTACACCTTC. Its translation: CASSDRGYGYTF.

The chain recombines TRBV7-9 with TRBJ2-7, with D tentatively TRBD1 (6 bases). Germline CDR1 SEHNR, CDR2 FQNEAQ (reference sequence). Between the trimmed V and J ends, which lost 4 bases and 4 bases, there was a span of 17 bases. This CDR3 has 15 amino acids. Here the CDR3 DNA reads TGTGCCAGCAGCTCAAACTCCGGACAGCTTTACGAGCAGTACTTC. Translated, it gives CASSSNSGQLYEQYF.

The rearrangement links TRBV5-6 to TRBJ1-4; TRBD1 agrees at 8 bases. The CDR3 sequence is 16 residues long. V lost 4 bases and J lost 0; bases outside the gene matches: 5. Germline assignment: CDR1 SGHDT and CDR2 YYEEEE. CDR3: CASSPGQGATNEKLFF. The DNA for the CDR3 is TGTGCCAGCAGCCCAGGACAGGGTGCAACTAATGAAAAACTGTTTTTT.

This chain joins TRBV6-5 and TRBJ2-2; 7 positions match TRBD2. V shed 6 bases and J 4 bases; nucleotides not matched to a gene: 5. CDR3 length: 14 amino acids. Per the germline V gene, CDR1 is MNHEY and CDR2 is SVGAGI. The CDR3 here is CASRLPGGTGELFF. CDR3 coding DNA: TGTGCCAGCAGATTACCGGGGGGCACCGGGGAGCTGTTTTTT.

The gene calls are TRBV2 and TRBJ1-3; D is ambiguous. From germline, CDR1 is SNHLY and CDR2 FYNNEI. The CDR3 length is 10 residues. The CDR3 region is CVSGGNTIYF. In DNA form, the CDR3 reads TGTGTCTCGGGTGGAAACACCATATATTTT.

This clone showed up just once. This sequence joins TRBV14 and TRBJ2-7; D perhaps matches TRBD1 (6 bases). V was cut by 0 bases and J by 12 bases, with 15 bases left in between. The CDR3 is 13 amino acids. Germline-derived CDR1 and CDR2 are SGHDN and FVKESK. This CDR3 is CASSQDQGPPAYF. CDR3 DNA sequence: TGTGCCAGCAGCCAAGATCAGGGGCCACCGGCGTACTTC.

This clone has a single count. The chain links TRBV5-5 to TRBJ2-3; D is perhaps TRBD2 (6 bases). The CDR3 extends over 17 amino acids. Germline V gene sequence: CDR1 SGHKS, CDR2 YYEKEE (reference sequence). With 6 bases removed from V and 4 bases from J, the gap between germline ends came to 24 bases. DNA for the CDR3: TGTGCCAGCACCTTTTGGGGGGTCGCGGGTTCCGCAGATACGCAGTATTTT. Amino acids: CASTFWGVAGSADTQYF.

This sequence joins TRBV11-2 and TRBJ2-3; 9 nucleotides line up with TRBD2. This CDR3 is built from 15 residues. J was trimmed by 5 bases and V by 3 bases; bases with no gene match: 6. In germline, CDR1 is SGHAT, CDR2 FQNNGV. As DNA, the CDR3 is TGTGCCAGCAGCTTGGTAGCGGGGGCGGTAGATACGCAGTATTTT. It specifies CASSLVAGAVDTQYF.

The J gene is TRBJ2-3, the V gene TRBV29-1; 10 positions agree with TRBD2. CDR1 and CDR2 (germline): SQVTM, ANQGSEA. This CDR3 has 15 amino acids. Germline trimming cut 6 bases from V and 6 bases from J; bases unmatched to any gene: 12. The CDR3: CSVSTPSGRGDTQYF. The DNA of the CDR3 is TGCAGCGTCTCTACCCCTAGCGGGAGAGGGGATACGCAGTATTTT.

This clone was seen just once. The genes are TRBV5-1 and TRBJ1-4; 9 bases match TRBD1. This CDR3 spans 14 amino acids. Trimming at V came to 5 bases and at J to 8 bases, leaving 7 bases not matched to a gene. The germline gives CDR1 SGHRS, CDR2 YFSETQ. The chain's CDR3 is CASSRDRVEEKLFF. The CDR3 region has the DNA TGCGCCAGCAGTAGGGACAGGGTGGAAGAAAAACTGTTTTTT.

This chain connects TRBV29-1 to TRBJ2-7; TRBD2 might be the D (5 bases). CDR1 and CDR2 from the germline V gene are SQVTM and ANQGSEA. The CDR3 is 11 residues long. Trimming pared 7 bases from V and 9 bases from J, leaving 16 bases between. CDR3 protein: CSADAGTWQYF. The CDR3 DNA sequence: TGCAGCGCCGACGCGGGCACTTGGCAGTACTTC.

This clone appeared once. The V gene is TRBV9, the J gene TRBJ1-4; no definite D call. CDR3 length: 12 amino acids. Germline loops: CDR1 SGDLS, CDR2 YYNGEE. V was clipped by 1 base and J by 5 bases, with 3 bases between them. Here the CDR3 reads CASSVSNEKLFF. CDR3 sequence (DNA): TGTGCCAGCAGCGTATCAAATGAAAAACTGTTTTTT. Looking up the rest from reference TRBV9 and TRBJ1-4 gives the full variable domain: DSGVTQTPKHLITATGQRVTLRCSPRSGDLSVYWYQQSLDQGLQFLIQYYNGEERAKGNILERFSAQQFPDLHSELNLSSLELGDSALYFCASSVSNEKLFFGSGTQLSVL.

This sequence joins TRBV7-3 and TRBJ2-5, with D unclear. This CDR3 has 15 residues. The germline CDR1 and CDR2 sequences are SGHTA and FQGTGA. Trimming removed 6 bases from V and 1 base from J, with 15 bases in between. The chain's CDR3 is CASSLLGAAQETQYF. The CDR3, as DNA: TGTGCCAGCAGTCTCCTGGGTGCGGCCCAAGAGACCCAGTACTTC.

The chain couples TRBV5-1 to TRBJ2-3, with D possibly matching TRBD2 (5 bases). The CDR3 contains 16 residues. The germline V and J ends were trimmed by 0 bases and 2 bases, with 13 bases remaining between them. Looked up from germline, CDR1 is SGHRS and CDR2 is YFSETQ. DNA of the CDR3: TGCGCCAGCAGCTTGGGGTGGGGAGACACCACAGATACGCAGTATTTT. It is translated as CASSLGWGDTTDTQYF.

CDR3 protein: CASSFVQGPSYEQYF. The CDR3 coding sequence is TGTGCCAGCAGCTTCGTACAGGGCCCCTCCTACGAGCAGTACTTC. The chain uses TRBV7-8 and TRBJ2-7; a weak D match, TRBD1 (6 bases). The V gene's germline CDR1 is SGHVS and CDR2 FQNEAQ. CDR3 length equals 15 residues. The ends were cut back, 3 bases at V and 0 bases at J, with 12 bases in the middle.

The chain couples TRBV2 to TRBJ1-5; no firm D call. Germline assignment: CDR1 SNHLY and CDR2 FYNNEI. The CDR3 runs to 17 residues. The V end lost 6 bases, the J end lost 7 bases, and 25 bases lay between the germline ends. The CDR3 is CASSLGVRVYVQQPQHF. The CDR3 DNA is TGTGCCAGCAGCCTCGGGGTAAGAGTTTATGTTCAACAGCCCCAGCATTTT.

The chain recombines TRBV28 with TRBJ2-6, with D perhaps matching TRBD1 (5 bases). V shed 3 bases and J shed 4 bases, with 22 bases lying between them. The CDR3 spans 19 residues. From germline, CDR1 is MDHEN and CDR2 SYDVKM. The CDR3: CASSLTLEAGQGGANVLTF. The CDR3 DNA is TGTGCCAGCAGTTTGACTCTCGAGGCAGGGCAAGGCGGGGCCAACGTCCTGACTTTC.

This clone has just one count. The chain joins TRBV6-4 to TRBJ2-1, with 9 positions matching TRBD2. J lost 8 bases, V lost 3 bases, and 8 bases had no gene match. Germline-derived CDR1 and CDR2 are MRHNA and SNTAGT. The CDR3 extends over 15 amino acids. The CDR3 nucleotides read TGTGCCAGCAGTGAGGGCGGGGGGGCCATCCATGAGCAGTTCTTC. The encoded protein is CASSEGGGAIHEQFF.

V and J are TRBV14 and TRBJ1-2; 7 bases line up with TRBD1. The V gene end was trimmed by 4 bases and the J gene end by 7 bases; junction bases not matched to a gene: 3. The CDR3 is 12 residues long. Germline lookup yields CDR1 SGHDN and CDR2 FVKESK. Here the CDR3 DNA reads TGTGCCAGCAGCCCCGACAGGGTTGGCTACACCTTC. This encodes CASSPDRVGYTF.

This rearrangement joins TRBV6-5 to TRBJ2-1; D not certain. V lost 0 bases to trimming and J lost 2 bases, with 5 bases between them. This CDR3 region has 14 residues. In germline, CDR1 is MNHEY, CDR2 SVGAGI. The CDR3 coding sequence is TGTGCCAGCAGTTACTCGATAGCCTACAATGAGCAGTTCTTC. Its translation is CASSYSIAYNEQFF.

J is TRBJ1-2 and V is TRBV15; a possible D gene is TRBD1 (6 bases). CDR1 is LNHNV, CDR2 YYDKDF, per germline (reference sequence). Between the trimmed V and J ends, which lost 3 bases and 4 bases, there was a span of 12 bases. The CDR3 contains 14 residues. The CDR3 DNA follows: TGTGCCACCAGCAGCAGGGGTATAGGCTATGGCTACACCTTC. It translates to CATSSRGIGYGYTF.

The chain carries TRBV27 and TRBJ1-5; the match to TRBD1 covers 9 bases. The germline V gene encodes CDR1 MNHEY and CDR2 SMNVEV (reference sequence). The CDR3 loop spans 17 amino acids. With 3 bases clipped from V and 1 base from J, the junction kept 7 bases outside the gene matches. CDR3: CASSFTWDRESNQPQHF. The CDR3 DNA reads TGTGCCAGCAGTTTCACCTGGGACAGGGAGAGCAATCAGCCCCAGCATTTT.

The rearrangement joins TRBV12-5 to TRBJ2-2, with a possible D match to TRBD2 (5 bases). The CDR3 sequence is 19 residues long. CDR1 and CDR2 (germline): LGHNT, FRNRAP. V was shortened by 1 base and J by 3 bases, with 21 bases between the two germline ends. The CDR3 region has the DNA TGTGCTAGTGGTTTGGCAAGTACGGGGAGAAGCGGTCACACCGGGGAGCTGTTTTTT. Amino acid sequence: CASGLASTGRSGHTGELFF.